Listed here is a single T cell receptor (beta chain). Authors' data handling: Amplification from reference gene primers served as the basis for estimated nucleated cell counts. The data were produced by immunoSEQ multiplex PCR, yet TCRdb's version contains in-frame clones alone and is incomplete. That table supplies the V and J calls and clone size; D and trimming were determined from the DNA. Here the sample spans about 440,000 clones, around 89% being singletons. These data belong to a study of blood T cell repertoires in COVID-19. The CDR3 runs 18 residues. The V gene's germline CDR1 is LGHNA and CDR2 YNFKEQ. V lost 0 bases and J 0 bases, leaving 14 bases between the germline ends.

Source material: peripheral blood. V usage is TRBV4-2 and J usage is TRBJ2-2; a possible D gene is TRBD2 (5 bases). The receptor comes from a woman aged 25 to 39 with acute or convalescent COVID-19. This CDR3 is CASSQDLDYYTNTGELFF. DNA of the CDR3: TGTGCCAGCAGCCAAGACCTCGACTACTATACGAACACCGGGGAGCTGTTTTTT.